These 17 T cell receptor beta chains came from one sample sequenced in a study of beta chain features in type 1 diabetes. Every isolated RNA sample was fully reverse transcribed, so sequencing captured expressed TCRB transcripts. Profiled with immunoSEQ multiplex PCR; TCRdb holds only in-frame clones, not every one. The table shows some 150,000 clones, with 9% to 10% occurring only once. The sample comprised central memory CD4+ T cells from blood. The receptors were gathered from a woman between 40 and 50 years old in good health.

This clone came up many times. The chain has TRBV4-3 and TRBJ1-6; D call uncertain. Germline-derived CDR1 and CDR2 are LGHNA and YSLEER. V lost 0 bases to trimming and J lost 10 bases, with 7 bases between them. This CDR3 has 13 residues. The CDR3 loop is CASSQETGSPLHF. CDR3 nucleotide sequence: TGCGCCAGCAGCCAAGAAACGGGATCACCCCTCCACTTT.

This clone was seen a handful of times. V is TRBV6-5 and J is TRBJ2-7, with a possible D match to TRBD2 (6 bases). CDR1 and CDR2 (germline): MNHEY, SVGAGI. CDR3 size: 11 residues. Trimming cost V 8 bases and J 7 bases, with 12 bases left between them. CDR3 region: CASLSGGEQYF. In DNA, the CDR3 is TGTGCCAGCCTGTCCGGAGGGGAGCAGTACTTC.

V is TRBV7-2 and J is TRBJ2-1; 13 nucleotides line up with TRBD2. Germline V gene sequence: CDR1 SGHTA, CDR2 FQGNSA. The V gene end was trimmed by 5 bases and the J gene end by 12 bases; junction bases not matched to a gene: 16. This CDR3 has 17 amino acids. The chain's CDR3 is CASSPPTGTSGEKRQFF. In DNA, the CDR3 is TGTGCCAGCAGCCCGCCAACCGGGACTAGCGGGGAAAAAAGGCAGTTCTTC.

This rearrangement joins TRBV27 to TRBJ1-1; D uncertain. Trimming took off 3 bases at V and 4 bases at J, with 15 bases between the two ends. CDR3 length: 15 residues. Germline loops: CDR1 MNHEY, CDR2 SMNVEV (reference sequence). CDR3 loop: CASSFRTAGVTEAFF. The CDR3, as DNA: TGTGCCAGCAGTTTCCGAACAGCGGGTGTCACTGAAGCTTTCTTT.

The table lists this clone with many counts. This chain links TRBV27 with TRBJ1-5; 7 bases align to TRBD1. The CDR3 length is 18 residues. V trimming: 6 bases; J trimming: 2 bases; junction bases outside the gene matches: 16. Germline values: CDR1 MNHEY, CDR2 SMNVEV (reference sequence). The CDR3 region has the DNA TGTGCCAGCAGCACTTTGACAGGGTGGGGAAAGGGCAATCAGCCCCAGCATTTT. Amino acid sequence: CASSTLTGWGKGNQPQHF.

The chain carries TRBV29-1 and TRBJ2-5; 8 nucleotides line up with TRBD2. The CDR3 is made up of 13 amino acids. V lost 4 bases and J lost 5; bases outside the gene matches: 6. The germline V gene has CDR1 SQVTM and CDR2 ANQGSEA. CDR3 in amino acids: CSVAPTSGETQYF. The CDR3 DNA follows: TGCAGCGTTGCCCCAACTAGCGGCGAGACCCAGTACTTC.

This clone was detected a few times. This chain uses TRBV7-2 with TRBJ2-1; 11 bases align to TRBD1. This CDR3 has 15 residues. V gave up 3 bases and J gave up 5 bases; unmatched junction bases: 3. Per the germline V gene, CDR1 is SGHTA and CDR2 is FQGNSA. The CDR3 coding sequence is TGTGCCAGCAGCTTCGGACAGGGGGCTAACAATGAGCAGTTCTTC. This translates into CASSFGQGANNEQFF. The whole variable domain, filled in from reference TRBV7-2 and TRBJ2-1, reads GAGVSQSPSNKVTEKGKDVELRCDPISGHTALYWYRQSLGQGLEFLIYFQGNSAPDKSGLPSDRFSAERTGGSVSTLTIQRTQQEDSAVYLCASSFGQGANNEQFFGPGTRLTVL.

The CDR3 is CASSFTGTGLVNEQFF. The DNA of the CDR3 is TGCGCCAGCAGCTTTACCGGGACAGGTCTTGTGAATGAGCAGTTCTTC. The rearrangement uses TRBV5-1 and TRBJ2-1; 8 bases map to TRBD1. The CDR3 extends over 16 amino acids. CDR1 and CDR2 from the germline V gene are SGHRS and YFSETQ. Germline trimming cut 2 bases from V and 7 bases from J; bases unmatched to any gene: 11.

CDR3 sequence reads: CASSQNRGANYGYTF. The CDR3 nucleotides read TGTGCCAGCAGCCAAAACAGGGGGGCTAACTATGGCTACACCTTC. The chain carries TRBV11-1 and TRBJ1-2; 8 nucleotides match TRBD1. V shed 5 bases, J shed 0 bases, and the junction held 5 bases outside the gene matches. The CDR3 runs 15 residues. Per germline, CDR1 SGHAT and CDR2 FQDESV (reference sequence). The entire variable domain, with the rest obtained from reference TRBV11-1 and TRBJ1-2, is as follows: EAEVAQSPRYKITEKSQAVAFWCDPISGHATLYWYRQILGQGPELLVQFQDESVVDDSQLPKDRFSAERLKGVDSTLKIQPAELGDSAMYLCASSQNRGANYGYTFGSGTRLTVV.

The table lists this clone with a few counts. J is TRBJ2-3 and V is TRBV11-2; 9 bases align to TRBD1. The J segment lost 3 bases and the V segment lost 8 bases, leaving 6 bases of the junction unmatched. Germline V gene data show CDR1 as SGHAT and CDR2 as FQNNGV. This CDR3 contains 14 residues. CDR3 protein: CASLRQGDTDTQYF. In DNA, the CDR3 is TGTGCCAGCCTAAGACAGGGGGATACAGATACGCAGTATTTT.

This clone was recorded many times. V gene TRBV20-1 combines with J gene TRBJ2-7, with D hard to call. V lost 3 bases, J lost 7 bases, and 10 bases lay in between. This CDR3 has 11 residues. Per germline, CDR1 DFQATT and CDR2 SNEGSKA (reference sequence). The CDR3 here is CSARNGPEQYF. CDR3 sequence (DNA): TGCAGTGCTAGGAATGGCCCTGAGCAGTACTTC.

The CDR3 protein is CASSFRADAQETQYF. The CDR3 coding sequence is TGTGCCAGCAGCTTTCGAGCGGACGCCCAGGAGACCCAGTACTTC. V usage is TRBV7-2 and J usage is TRBJ2-5, with D tentatively TRBD2 (5 bases). The germline V and J ends were trimmed by 3 bases and 5 bases, with 16 bases remaining between them. CDR1 is SGHTA and CDR2 is FQGNSA in the germline V gene. The CDR3 is made up of 15 amino acids.

CDR3 protein: CASSPGAGSSYEQYF. The CDR3, as DNA: TGTGCCAGCAGCCCTGGCGCGGGGAGCTCCTACGAGCAGTACTTC. The genes are TRBV4-2 and TRBJ2-7, with D possibly matching TRBD2 (6 bases). The CDR3 consists of 15 residues. Germline loops: CDR1 LGHNA, CDR2 YNFKEQ. V was trimmed by 4 bases and J by 0 bases, leaving 13 bases between them.

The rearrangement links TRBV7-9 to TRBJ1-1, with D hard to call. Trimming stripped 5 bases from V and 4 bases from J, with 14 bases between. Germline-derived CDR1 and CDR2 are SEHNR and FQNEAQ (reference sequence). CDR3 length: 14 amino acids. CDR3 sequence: CASSATQAGTEAFF. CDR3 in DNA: TGTGCCAGCAGCGCGACCCAGGCAGGCACTGAAGCTTTCTTT.

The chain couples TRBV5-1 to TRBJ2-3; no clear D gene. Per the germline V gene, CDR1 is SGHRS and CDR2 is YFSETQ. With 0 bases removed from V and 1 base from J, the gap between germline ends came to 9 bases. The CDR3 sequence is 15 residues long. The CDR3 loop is CASSLGDPGTDTQYF. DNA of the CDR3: TGCGCCAGCAGCTTGGGCGATCCTGGCACAGATACGCAGTATTTT.

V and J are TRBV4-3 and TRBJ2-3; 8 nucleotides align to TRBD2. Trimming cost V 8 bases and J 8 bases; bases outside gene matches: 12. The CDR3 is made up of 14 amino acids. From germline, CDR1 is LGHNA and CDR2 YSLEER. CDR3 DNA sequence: TGCGCCAGCCGGGGGGGGAGCGGGGCAGGTACGCAGTATTTT. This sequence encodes CASRGGSGAGTQYF.

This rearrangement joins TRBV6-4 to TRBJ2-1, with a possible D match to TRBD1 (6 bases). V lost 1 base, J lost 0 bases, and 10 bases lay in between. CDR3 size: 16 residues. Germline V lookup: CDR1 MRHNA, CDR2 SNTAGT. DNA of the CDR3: TGTGCCAGCAGTGACTACCAGGGGAGCTCCTACAATGAGCAGTTCTTC. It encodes CASSDYQGSSYNEQFF.